The source of this T cell receptor beta chain is a study of blood T cell repertoires in COVID-19. Study background: Both acute and convalescent COVID-19 samples were obtained from the United States, Italy and Spain. From T cells, B-cell-depleted T cells, or PBMCs came the material, which was cDNA or gDNA.

As processed by the authors: Quantification of nucleated cells was approximated via reference gene primer amplification. TCRdb keeps only in-frame clones here, not all; method: immunoSEQ multiplex PCR. V, J and clone size are those of that table, while D and trimming were read from the DNA. The sample yields some 200,000 clones, 75% to 85% seen once. The sequenced sample consisted of peripheral blood. The sequence was obtained from a human donor in a cohort sampled during active COVID-19.

The DNA for the CDR3 is TGTGCCAGCAGTTTATTAAGCGGGACGTCTTACAATGAGCAGTTCTTC. Amino acids: CASSLLSGTSYNEQFF. The chain recombines TRBV27 with TRBJ2-1; 7 bases match TRBD2. Germline V gene lookup returns CDR1 MNHEY and CDR2 SMNVEV (reference sequence). V shed 1 base, J shed 4 bases, and the junction held 7 bases outside the gene matches. This CDR3 spans 16 amino acids.